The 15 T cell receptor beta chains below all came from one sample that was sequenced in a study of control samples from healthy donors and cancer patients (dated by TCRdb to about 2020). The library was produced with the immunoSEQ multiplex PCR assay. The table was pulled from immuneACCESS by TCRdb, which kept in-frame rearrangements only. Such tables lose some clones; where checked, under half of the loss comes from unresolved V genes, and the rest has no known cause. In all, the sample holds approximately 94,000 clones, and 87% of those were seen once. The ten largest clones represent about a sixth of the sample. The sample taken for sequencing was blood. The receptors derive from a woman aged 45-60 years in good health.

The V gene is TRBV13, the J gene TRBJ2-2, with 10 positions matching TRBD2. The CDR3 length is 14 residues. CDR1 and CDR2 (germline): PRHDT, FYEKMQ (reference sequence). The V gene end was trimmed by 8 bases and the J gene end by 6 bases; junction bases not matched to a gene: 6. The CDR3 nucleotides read TGTGCCAGCTTCGCCAGCGGGAGGGCCGGGGAGCTGTTTTTT. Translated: CASFASGRAGELFF.

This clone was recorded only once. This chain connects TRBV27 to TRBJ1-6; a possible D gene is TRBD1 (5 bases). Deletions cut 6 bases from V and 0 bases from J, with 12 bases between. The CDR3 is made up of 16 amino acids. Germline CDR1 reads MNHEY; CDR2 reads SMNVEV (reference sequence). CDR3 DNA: TGTGCCAGCAGGTCGAGTGACAGCTCCTATAATTCACCCCTCCACTTT. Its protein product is CASRSSDSSYNSPLHF.

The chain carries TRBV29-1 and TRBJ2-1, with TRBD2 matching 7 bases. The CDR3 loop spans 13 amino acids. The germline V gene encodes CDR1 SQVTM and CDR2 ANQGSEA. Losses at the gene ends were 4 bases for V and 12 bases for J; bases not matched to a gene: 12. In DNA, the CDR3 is TGCAGCGTTGTGGGGGGGGATGTAAGGTGGCAGTTCTTC. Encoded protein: CSVVGGDVRWQFF.

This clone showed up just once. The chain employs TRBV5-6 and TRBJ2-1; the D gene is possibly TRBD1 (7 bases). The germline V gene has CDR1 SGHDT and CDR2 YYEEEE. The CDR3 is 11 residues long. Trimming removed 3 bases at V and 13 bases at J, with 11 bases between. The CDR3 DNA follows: TGTGCCAGCAGCTGGCAGGGGGGCCAGTTCTTC. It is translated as CASSWQGGQFF.

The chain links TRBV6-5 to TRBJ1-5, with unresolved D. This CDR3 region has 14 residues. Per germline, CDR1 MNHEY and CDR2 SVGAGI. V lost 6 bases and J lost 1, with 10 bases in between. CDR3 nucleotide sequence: TGTGCCAGCAGGAGAGACGGGAGCAATCAGCCCCAGCATTTT. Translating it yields CASRRDGSNQPQHF.

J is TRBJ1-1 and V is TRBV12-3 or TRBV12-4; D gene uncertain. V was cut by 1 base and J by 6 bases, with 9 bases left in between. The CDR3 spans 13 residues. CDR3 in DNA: TGTGCCAGCAGTTTAGGGCGGGGTGCTGAAGCTTTCTTT. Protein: CASSLGRGAEAFF.

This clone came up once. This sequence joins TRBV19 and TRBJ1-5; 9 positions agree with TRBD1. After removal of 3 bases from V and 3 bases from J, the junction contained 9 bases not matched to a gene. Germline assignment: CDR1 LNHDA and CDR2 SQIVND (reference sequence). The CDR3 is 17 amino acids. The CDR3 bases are TGTGCCAGTAGTATCCTCGGGACAGGGAGCTCCAATCAGCCCCAGCATTTT. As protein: CASSILGTGSSNQPQHF.

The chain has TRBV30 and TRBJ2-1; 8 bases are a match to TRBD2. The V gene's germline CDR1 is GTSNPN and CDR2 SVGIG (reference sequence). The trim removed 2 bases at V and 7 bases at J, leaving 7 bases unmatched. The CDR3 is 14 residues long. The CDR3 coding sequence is TGTGCCTGGAGTAGCGGGAGAGTGGGAAATGAGCAGTTCTTC. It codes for CAWSSGRVGNEQFF.

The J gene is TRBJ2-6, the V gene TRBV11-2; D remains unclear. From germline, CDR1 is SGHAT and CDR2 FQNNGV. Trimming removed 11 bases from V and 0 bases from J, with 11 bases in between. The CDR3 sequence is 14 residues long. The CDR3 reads CAHAGLSGANVLTF. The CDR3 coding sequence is TGTGCCCATGCCGGCCTCTCTGGGGCCAACGTCCTGACTTTC.

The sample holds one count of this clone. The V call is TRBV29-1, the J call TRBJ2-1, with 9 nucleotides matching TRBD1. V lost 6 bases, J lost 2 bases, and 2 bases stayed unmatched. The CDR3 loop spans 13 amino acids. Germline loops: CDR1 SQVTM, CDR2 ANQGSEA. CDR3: CSVGTGPYNEQFF. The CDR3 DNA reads TGCAGCGTGGGGACAGGGCCCTACAATGAGCAGTTCTTC.

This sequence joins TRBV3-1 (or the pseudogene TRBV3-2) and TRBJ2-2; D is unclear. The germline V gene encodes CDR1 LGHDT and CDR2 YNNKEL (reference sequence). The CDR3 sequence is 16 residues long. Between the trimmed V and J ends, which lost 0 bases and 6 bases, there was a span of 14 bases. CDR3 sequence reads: CASSQDWGFESGELFF. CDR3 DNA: TGTGCCAGCAGCCAAGATTGGGGTTTCGAGTCCGGGGAGCTGTTTTTT.

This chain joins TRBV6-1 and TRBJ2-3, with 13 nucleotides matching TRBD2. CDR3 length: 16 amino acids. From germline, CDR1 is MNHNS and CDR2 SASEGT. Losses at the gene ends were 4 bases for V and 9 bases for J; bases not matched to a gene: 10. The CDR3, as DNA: TGTGCCAGCAGTGCAAAAGGACTAGCGGGAGTCGAGACGCAGTATTTT. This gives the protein CASSAKGLAGVETQYF.

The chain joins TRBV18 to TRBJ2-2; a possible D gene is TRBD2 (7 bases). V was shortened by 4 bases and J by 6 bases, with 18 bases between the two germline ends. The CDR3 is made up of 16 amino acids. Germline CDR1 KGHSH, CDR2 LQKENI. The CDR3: CASSRYKPGGAGELFF. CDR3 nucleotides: TGTGCCAGCTCACGATATAAGCCGGGGGGCGCCGGGGAGCTGTTTTTT. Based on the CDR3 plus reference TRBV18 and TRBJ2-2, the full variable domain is NAGVMQNPRHLVRRRGQEARLRCSPMKGHSHVYWYRQLPEEGLKFMVYLQKENIIDESGMPKERFSAEFPKEGPSILRIQQVVRGDSAAYFCASSRYKPGGAGELFFGEGSRLTVL.

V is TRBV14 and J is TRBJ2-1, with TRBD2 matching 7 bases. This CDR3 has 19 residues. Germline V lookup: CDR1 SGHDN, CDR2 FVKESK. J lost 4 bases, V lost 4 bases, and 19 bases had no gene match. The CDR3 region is CASSLNPWVVSGPYNEQFF. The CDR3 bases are TGTGCCAGCAGCCTTAATCCCTGGGTGGTTAGCGGGCCTTACAATGAGCAGTTCTTC.

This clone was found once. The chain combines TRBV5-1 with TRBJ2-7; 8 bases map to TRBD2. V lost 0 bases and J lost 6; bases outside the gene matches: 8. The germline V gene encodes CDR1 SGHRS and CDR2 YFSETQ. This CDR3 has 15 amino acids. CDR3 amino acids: CASSLESGGQREQYF. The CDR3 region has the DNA TGCGCCAGCAGCTTGGAGTCGGGGGGGCAACGCGAGCAGTACTTC.